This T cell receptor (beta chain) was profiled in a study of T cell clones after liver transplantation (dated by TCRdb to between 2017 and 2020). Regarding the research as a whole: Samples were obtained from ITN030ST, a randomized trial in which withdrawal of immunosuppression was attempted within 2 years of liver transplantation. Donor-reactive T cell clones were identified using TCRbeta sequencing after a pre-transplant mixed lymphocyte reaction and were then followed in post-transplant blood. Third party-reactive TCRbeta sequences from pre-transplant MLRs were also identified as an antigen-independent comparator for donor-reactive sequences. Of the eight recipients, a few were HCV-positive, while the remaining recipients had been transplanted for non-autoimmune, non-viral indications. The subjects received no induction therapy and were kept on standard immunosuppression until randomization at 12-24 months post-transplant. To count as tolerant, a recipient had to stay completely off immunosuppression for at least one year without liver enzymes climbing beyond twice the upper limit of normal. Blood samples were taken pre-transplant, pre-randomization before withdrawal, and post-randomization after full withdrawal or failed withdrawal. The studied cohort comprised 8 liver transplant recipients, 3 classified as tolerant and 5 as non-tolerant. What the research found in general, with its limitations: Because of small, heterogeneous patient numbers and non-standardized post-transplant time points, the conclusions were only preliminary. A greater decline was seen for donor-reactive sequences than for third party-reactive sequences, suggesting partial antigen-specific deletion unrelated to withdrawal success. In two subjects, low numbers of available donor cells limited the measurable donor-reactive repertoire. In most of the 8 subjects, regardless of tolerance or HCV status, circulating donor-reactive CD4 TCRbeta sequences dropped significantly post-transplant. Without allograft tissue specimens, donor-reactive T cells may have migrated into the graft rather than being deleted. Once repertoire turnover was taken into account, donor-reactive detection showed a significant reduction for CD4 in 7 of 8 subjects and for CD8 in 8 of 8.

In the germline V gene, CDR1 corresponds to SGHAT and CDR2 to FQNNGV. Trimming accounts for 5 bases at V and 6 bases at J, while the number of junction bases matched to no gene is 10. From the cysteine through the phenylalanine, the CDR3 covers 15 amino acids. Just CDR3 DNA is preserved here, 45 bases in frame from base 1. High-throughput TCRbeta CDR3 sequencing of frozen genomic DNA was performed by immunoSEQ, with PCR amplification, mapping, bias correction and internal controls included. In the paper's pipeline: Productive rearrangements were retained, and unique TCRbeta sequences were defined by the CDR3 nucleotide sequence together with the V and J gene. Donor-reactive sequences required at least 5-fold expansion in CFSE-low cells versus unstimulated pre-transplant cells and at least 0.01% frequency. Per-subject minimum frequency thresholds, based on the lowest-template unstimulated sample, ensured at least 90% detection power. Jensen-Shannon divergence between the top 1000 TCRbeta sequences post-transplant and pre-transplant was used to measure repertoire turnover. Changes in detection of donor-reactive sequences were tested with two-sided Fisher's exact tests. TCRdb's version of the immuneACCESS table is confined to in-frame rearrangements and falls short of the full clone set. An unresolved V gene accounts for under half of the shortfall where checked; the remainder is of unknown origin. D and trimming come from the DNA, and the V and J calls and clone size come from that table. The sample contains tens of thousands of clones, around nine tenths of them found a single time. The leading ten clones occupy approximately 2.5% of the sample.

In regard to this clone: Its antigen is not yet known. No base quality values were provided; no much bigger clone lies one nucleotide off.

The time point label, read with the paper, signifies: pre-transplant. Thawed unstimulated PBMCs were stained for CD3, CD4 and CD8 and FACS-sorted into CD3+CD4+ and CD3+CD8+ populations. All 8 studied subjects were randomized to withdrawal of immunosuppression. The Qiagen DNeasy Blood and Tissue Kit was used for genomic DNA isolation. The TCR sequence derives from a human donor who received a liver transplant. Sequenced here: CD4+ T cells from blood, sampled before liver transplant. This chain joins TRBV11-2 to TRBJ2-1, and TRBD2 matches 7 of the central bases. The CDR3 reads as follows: CASSMGGNPTNEQFF. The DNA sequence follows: TGTGCCAGCAGCATGGGGGGGAACCCAACCAATGAGCAGTTCTTC.